These T cell receptor beta chains were read from a single sample in a study of response to subunit inactivated influenza vaccine. A single record per CDR3 protein comes from TCRdb applying MiXCR to the RT-PCR reads. The sample lists 700,000 to 900,000 distinct CDR3 sequences; 21% were seen once. Source: PBMCs from blood, taken roughly 5 days after vaccination. The receptors stem from a man between 50 and 59 years old who received an inactivated influenza vaccine. Each CDR3 is given with its conserved first and last residue. Each record gives: V gene, CDR3 protein.

V: TRBV24-1; CDR3: CATSEPTGENTGELFF
V: TRBV7-3; CDR3: CASSPTSKSDNEQFF
V: TRBV29-1; CDR3: CSVSRAVRTGRIDNEQFF
V: TRBV6-5; CDR3: CASSYSRSISNTEAFF
V: TRBV7-6; CDR3: CASSLGPTYNEQFF
V: TRBV20-1; CDR3: CSARPGRGSYEQYF
V: TRBV5-5; CDR3: CASSLGSGAAGTGELFF
V: TRBV7-9; CDR3: CAMTDTDTQYF
V: TRBV16; CDR3: CASSQLINRAGSYNEQFF
V: TRBV28; CDR3: CASSLSRGRTEAFF
V: TRBV12-3/TRBV12-4; CDR3: CASTGGGSGIQYF
V: TRBV4-3; CDR3: CASSLAGGGTTGELFF
V: TRBV27; CDR3: CASSTEPRKSYEQYF
V: TRBV24-1; CDR3: CATSDFSGSSGSRDTQYF
V: TRBV30; CDR3: CAWIVVSAEYNEQFF
V: TRBV6-5; CDR3: CASSYWGSINEQFF
V: TRBV4-2; CDR3: CASSPDSPSGANVLTF
V: TRBV20-1; CDR3: CSARVGQGIGYTF
V: TRBV24-1; CDR3: CATSGKGFDNEQFF
V: TRBV7-6; CDR3: CASSVAGLSTDTQYF
V: TRBV29-1; CDR3: CSVDQGLEQYF
V: TRBV5-5; CDR3: CASSAKGQGDEQYF
V: TRBV5-1; CDR3: CASSSTGTAFLNTEAFF
V: TRBV18; CDR3: CASSPKTVMNTEAFF
V: TRBV7-6; CDR3: CASSLESGRDTGLSTDTQYF
V: TRBV7-9; CDR3: CASRSRGQTNTGELFF
V: TRBV6-2/TRBV6-3; CDR3: CASSYSRSGAAGGYTF
V: TRBV9; CDR3: CASSVALRDTLTGGAYNEQFF
V: TRBV15; CDR3: CATSRPPTYEQYF
V: TRBV12-3/TRBV12-4; CDR3: CASSPSGPGETQYF
V: TRBV7-9; CDR3: CASSLGGEKETQYF
V: TRBV20-1; CDR3: CSAPAMGNEQFF
V: TRBV4-2; CDR3: CASSHPGASDTQYF
V: TRBV3-1; CDR3: CASSLPGRTGELFF
V: TRBV5-5; CDR3: CASSGGPRGDGEQFF
V: TRBV6-1; CDR3: CASRPGGSDTQYF
V: TRBV20-1; CDR3: CSARVYTGELFF
V: TRBV7-9; CDR3: CASRPSGADEQFF
V: TRBV7-2; CDR3: CASSLWGQGGEQFF
V: TRBV12-3/TRBV12-4; CDR3: CARPQGGQGRSSYNSPLHF
V: TRBV28; CDR3: CASSLLGASSYNEQFF
V: TRBV6-1; CDR3: CASKTGVGAETQYF
V: TRBV27; CDR3: CASSGGSPPGELFF
V: TRBV12-3/TRBV12-4; CDR3: CASSLVYSFGPDTQYF
V: TRBV2; CDR3: CASNPSGANTDTQYF
V: TRBV20-1; CDR3: CSAPSGRAWADTQYF
V: TRBV20-1; CDR3: CSARDSRTEAFF
V: TRBV11-1; CDR3: CASSQVAEYNEQFF
V: TRBV20-1; CDR3: CSARDGRGRAYEQYF